A single sample gave rise to the 31 T cell receptor beta chains below, sequenced in a study of cytomegalovirus exposure and HLA in healthy donors. Primers: 60 Vbeta forward and 13 Jbeta reverse. TCRdb keeps only in-frame clones here, not all; method: immunoSEQ multiplex PCR. This sample has approximately 190,000 clones, with around four fifths found just once. Specimen: PBMCs. These receptors all stem from a woman in her 50s in good health and CMV-seropositive.

V usage is TRBV6-4 and J usage is TRBJ2-3; TRBD2 might be the D (6 bases). CDR3 size: 15 residues. The V end was cut by 4 bases, the J end by 2 bases, with 13 bases between. The germline V gene has CDR1 MRHNA and CDR2 SNTAGT. In nucleotides, the CDR3 is TGTGCCAGCAGTGTAGTTAGCGGCCTCACAGATACGCAGTATTTT. It codes for CASSVVSGLTDTQYF.

The chain couples TRBV19 to TRBJ1-5, with 9 bases lining up with TRBD1. Germline trimming cut 6 bases from V and 2 bases from J; bases unmatched to any gene: 14. The CDR3 is made up of 18 amino acids. CDR1 and CDR2 (germline): LNHDA, SQIVND (reference sequence). CDR3 nucleotide sequence: TGTGCCAGTAGACCCGAGGACAGGGGTGGTAGTGGCAATCAGCCCCAGCATTTT. Encoded protein: CASRPEDRGGSGNQPQHF.

The rearrangement uses TRBV4-2 and TRBJ2-2; the D gene is possibly TRBD2 (5 bases). Per the germline V gene, CDR1 is LGHNA and CDR2 is YNFKEQ. This CDR3 has 16 residues. Trimming pared 3 bases from V and 3 bases from J, leaving 14 bases between. CDR3 region: CASSQMQVGDTGELFF. Written as DNA, the CDR3 is TGTGCCAGCAGCCAGATGCAAGTCGGGGACACCGGGGAGCTGTTTTTT.

This CDR3 reads CASSPTDNEQFF. DNA for the CDR3: TGTGCCAGCAGCCCGACAGACAATGAGCAGTTCTTC. J is TRBJ2-1 and V is TRBV7-6; the D gene is possibly TRBD1 (5 bases). CDR1 is SGHVS and CDR2 is FNYEAQ in the germline V gene. The CDR3 extends over 12 amino acids. Trimming stripped 5 bases from V and 5 bases from J, with 7 bases between.

The V call is TRBV11-2, the J call TRBJ1-1, with a weak D call TRBD1 (5 bases). From germline, CDR1 is SGHAT and CDR2 FQNNGV. Trimming took off 7 bases at V and 2 bases at J, with 11 bases between the two ends. The length of the CDR3 is 13 residues. The CDR3 protein is CASIPTVNTEAFF. The CDR3 region has the DNA TGTGCCAGCATCCCGACAGTTAACACTGAAGCTTTCTTT.

This chain connects TRBV7-8 to TRBJ2-5, with a weak D call TRBD2 (5 bases). Trimming removed 5 bases at V and 4 bases at J, with 11 bases between. The CDR3 has 13 amino acids. Germline V gene lookup returns CDR1 SGHVS and CDR2 FQNEAQ. For the CDR3, the DNA is TGTGCCAGCAGCCCCGGGGTACGAGAGACCCAGTACTTC. Amino acid sequence: CASSPGVRETQYF.

The rearrangement links TRBV7-2 to TRBJ1-5; TRBD1 matches at 7 bases. This CDR3 is built from 13 residues. With 8 bases clipped from V and 4 bases from J, the junction kept 5 bases outside the gene matches. CDR1 is SGHTA and CDR2 is FQGNSA in the germline V gene. Here the CDR3 DNA reads TGTGCCAGCTCTTACAGGGGAAATCAGCCCCAGCATTTT. As protein: CASSYRGNQPQHF.

The CDR3: CASSLAGTGGEKAFF. Here the CDR3 DNA reads TGCGCCAGCAGCTTGGCCGGGACAGGCGGAGAGAAAGCTTTCTTT. This chain links TRBV5-1 with TRBJ1-1; 8 bases match TRBD1. J was trimmed by 9 bases and V by 0 bases; bases with no gene match: 10. CDR3 length: 15 residues. Germline V lookup: CDR1 SGHRS, CDR2 YFSETQ.

V and J are TRBV21-1 and TRBJ1-3. TRBV21-1 is classified as a pseudogene. This CDR3 is built from 15 residues. The CDR3 DNA is TGTGCCAGCAGCAAAGGCGGTGTCTCTGGAAACACCATATATTTT. Translation: CASSKGGVSGNTIYF.

This chain uses TRBV28 with TRBJ2-5, with a tentative D call TRBD1 (5 bases). Near its end, the DNA agrees better with TRBJ2-7, so the J call may be wrong. The CDR3 runs to 13 residues. Germline V gives CDR1 MDHEN, CDR2 SYDVKM. CDR3 residues: CASSWTSSYEQYF. DNA of the CDR3: TGTGCCAGCAGTTGGACATCCTCCTACGAGCAGTACTTC.

The chain combines TRBV27 with TRBJ1-1; perhaps TRBD1 as D (5 bases). The CDR3 loop spans 15 amino acids. Trimming pared 7 bases from V and 0 bases from J, leaving 15 bases between. Looked up from germline, CDR1 is MNHEY and CDR2 is SMNVEV (reference sequence). CDR3: CASTERGFMNTEAFF. The CDR3 nucleotides read TGTGCCAGCACCGAACGGGGGTTCATGAACACTGAAGCTTTCTTT.

The sample holds one count of this clone. Its ends do not fully match the called genes, so a read error is possible. The genes are TRBV6-5 and TRBJ1-2; 7 bases agree with TRBD1. The CDR3 is 15 amino acids. Germline CDR1 MNHEY, CDR2 SVGAGI. Here the CDR3 DNA reads TGTGCCAGCAGCCCCGCGGACAGGTTTAACGATGGCTACACCTTC. Translated: CASSPADRFNDGYTF.

The chain uses TRBV12-5 and TRBJ1-2, with 9 bases matching TRBD1. The CDR3 is 14 residues long. Germline-derived CDR1 and CDR2 are LGHNT and FRNRAP. V dropped 5 bases and J dropped 4; count of bases not matched to a gene: 5. The CDR3 coding sequence is TGTGCTAGTGGTATCACAGGGGGCGGCTATGGCTACACCTTC. Residues: CASGITGGGYGYTF.

The chain links TRBV19 to TRBJ1-1; D not resolved. This CDR3 contains 17 residues. Trimming removed 3 bases at V and 0 bases at J, with 17 bases between. Germline assignment: CDR1 LNHDA and CDR2 SQIVND (reference sequence). CDR3 coding DNA: TGTGCCAGTAGTATTACTCCTAACATGCGGATGAACACTGAAGCTTTCTTT. Protein: CASSITPNMRMNTEAFF.

This chain joins TRBV5-6 and TRBJ2-1; weak D call: TRBD1 (5 bases). Germline CDR1 SGHDT, CDR2 YYEEEE. Trimming stripped 2 bases from V and 15 bases from J, with 12 bases between. The CDR3 is 11 amino acids. DNA of the CDR3: TGTGCCAGCAGCTTTAGGGGTGGACCGTTCTTC. This sequence encodes CASSFRGGPFF.

This clone was seen a handful of times. This chain connects TRBV28 to TRBJ1-2; TRBD1 matches at 9 bases. V was pared by 6 bases and J by 3 bases, with 11 bases of the junction left unmatched. The CDR3 has 16 amino acids. CDR1 and CDR2 from the germline V gene are MDHEN and SYDVKM. This CDR3 reads CASRILTGGGDYGYTF. The CDR3 DNA reads as TGTGCCAGCAGGATTCTCACAGGGGGCGGTGACTATGGCTACACCTTC.

The rearrangement links TRBV11-3 to TRBJ2-3; D gene unclear. The CDR3 runs 12 residues. In germline, CDR1 is SGHNT, CDR2 YENEEA. The V end lost 4 bases, the J end lost 5 bases, and 7 bases lay between the germline ends. The CDR3 loop is CASSSSGDTQYF. CDR3 sequence (DNA): TGTGCCAGCAGCTCCTCCGGAGATACGCAGTATTTT.

The chain links TRBV19 to TRBJ1-5, with 7 bases aligning to TRBD1. Looked up from germline, CDR1 is LNHDA and CDR2 is SQIVND (reference sequence). CDR3 length: 15 amino acids. Trimming at V came to 10 bases and at J to 7 bases, leaving 16 bases not matched to a gene. CDR3 coding DNA: TGTGCCACCAAGGAGCGGGGGCCAGGGGGACAGCCCCAGCATTTT. Its translation is CATKERGPGGQPQHF.

The chain couples TRBV5-1 to TRBJ1-1; 9 bases match TRBD1. This CDR3 spans 15 amino acids. The germline V gene has CDR1 SGHRS and CDR2 YFSETQ. After removal of 5 bases from V and 1 base from J, the junction contained 6 bases not matched to a gene. In DNA form, the CDR3 reads TGCGCCAGCAGGAAACAGGGGGCACAGAACACTGAAGCTTTCTTT. Amino acids: CASRKQGAQNTEAFF.

This clone has only one observation. The rearrangement uses TRBV15 and TRBJ1-1, with 8 bases lining up with TRBD1. Germline V gene sequence: CDR1 LNHNV, CDR2 YYDKDF (reference sequence). The CDR3 sequence is 16 residues long. Trimming took 4 bases from V and 2 from J; bases not matched to a gene: 9. CDR3 DNA sequence: TGTGCCACCAGCACCCGGGGGACAGGCCAAAACACTGAAGCTTTCTTT. Translated: CATSTRGTGQNTEAFF.

This clone showed up just once. The CDR3 DNA reads TGTGCCAGCAGGGACAGGGAGTACCAAGAGACCCAGTACTTC. Protein: CASRDREYQETQYF. This chain joins TRBV6-6 and TRBJ2-5, with 8 bases identical to TRBD1. V shed 6 bases, J shed 0 bases, and the junction held 3 bases outside the gene matches. Germline V gene lookup returns CDR1 MNHNY and CDR2 SVGAGI (reference sequence). There are 14 residues in the CDR3.

This rearrangement joins TRBV15 to TRBJ2-1, with 13 bases lining up with TRBD2. Germline CDR1 and CDR2: LNHNV and YYDKDF (reference sequence). V trimming: 0 bases; J trimming: 10 bases; junction bases outside the gene matches: 3. The length of the CDR3 is 15 residues. This CDR3 is CATSRDTSGGAEQFF. The CDR3 coding sequence is TGTGCCACCAGCAGAGACACTAGCGGGGGGGCCGAGCAGTTCTTC. The complete variable domain, with remaining parts taken from reference TRBV15 and TRBJ2-1, reads DAMVIQNPRYQVTQFGKPVTLSCSQTLNHNVMYWYQQKSSQAPKLLFHYYDKDFNNEADTPDNFQSRRPNTSFCFLDIRSPGLGDTAMYLCATSRDTSGGAEQFFGPGTRLTVL.

Here the CDR3 reads CASSIDRGYTEAFF. CDR3 sequence (DNA): TGTGCCAGTAGTATAGACAGGGGCTACACTGAAGCTTTCTTT. This chain links TRBV19 with TRBJ1-1; D is possibly TRBD1 (6 bases). The CDR3 loop spans 14 amino acids. Germline CDR1 reads LNHDA; CDR2 reads SQIVND (reference sequence). Trimming took off 0 bases at V and 3 bases at J, with 8 bases between the two ends. The whole variable domain, filled in from reference TRBV19 and TRBJ1-1, reads DGGITQSPKYLFRKEGQNVTLSCEQNLNHDAMYWYRQDPGQGLRLIYYSQIVNDFQKGDIAEGYSVSREKKESFPLTVTSAQKNPTAFYLCASSIDRGYTEAFFGQGTRLTVV.

This chain joins TRBV6-4 and TRBJ1-1; D remains ambiguous. Per germline, CDR1 MRHNA and CDR2 SNTAGT. CDR3 length equals 13 residues. V lost 2 bases and J 7 bases, leaving 11 bases between the germline ends. CDR3 sequence (DNA): TGTGCCAGCAGTGACGGAGTTTCGGGTGAAGCTTTCTTT. It yields the protein CASSDGVSGEAFF.

The rearrangement uses TRBV4-1 and TRBJ1-4, with no clear D. V was clipped by 3 bases and J by 0 bases, with 14 bases between them. The length of the CDR3 is 17 residues. Germline CDR1 and CDR2: MGHRA and YSYEKL. The CDR3 sequence: CASSQPPGDTTNEKLFF. As DNA, the CDR3 is TGCGCCAGCAGCCAGCCACCGGGAGACACAACTAATGAAAAACTGTTTTTT.

This clone was found a few times. V usage is TRBV7-9 and J usage is TRBJ1-2; no clear D gene. The germline V gene has CDR1 SEHNR and CDR2 FQNEAQ (reference sequence). The CDR3 runs 12 residues. The V and J ends lost 3 bases and 2 bases respectively, with 4 bases between them. Here the CDR3 reads CASSLENYGYTF. DNA of the CDR3: TGTGCCAGCAGCTTGGAGAACTATGGCTACACCTTC. The full variable domain, its missing parts supplied by reference TRBV7-9 and TRBJ1-2, is DTGVSQNPRHKITKRGQNVTFRCDPISEHNRLYWYRQTLGQGPEFLTYFQNEAQLEKSRLLSDRFSAERPKGSFSTLEIQRTEQGDSAMYLCASSLENYGYTFGSGTRLTVV.

J is TRBJ1-2 and V is TRBV6-5; TRBD1 aligns across 12 bases. Looked up from germline, CDR1 is MNHEY and CDR2 is SVGAGI. The V segment lost 6 bases and the J segment 7 bases; nucleotides outside the gene matches: 9. The CDR3 is 15 residues long. This chain's CDR3 is CASREPGTGGLGYTF. The CDR3 bases are TGTGCCAGCAGAGAACCCGGGACAGGGGGCCTTGGCTACACCTTC.

V and J are TRBV4-1 and TRBJ2-5; 9 positions agree with TRBD2. The J call could be wrong; TRBJ2-7 is a better fit for the DNA end. The CDR3 spans 16 residues. CDR1 and CDR2 (germline): MGHRA, YSYEKL. The CDR3 region is CASSPGGGAVGNEQYF. The CDR3 coding sequence is TGCGCCAGCAGCCCCGGCGGGGGGGCGGTCGGTAACGAGCAGTACTTC.

The chain recombines TRBV6-5 with TRBJ1-5; D is ambiguous. V was shortened by 0 bases and J by 0 bases, with 9 bases between the two germline ends. Germline V lookup: CDR1 MNHEY, CDR2 SVGAGI. The CDR3 spans 16 residues. The CDR3 DNA reads TGTGCCAGCAGTTACTCACCCGGAGTTAGCAATCAGCCCCAGCATTTT. Translated: CASSYSPGVSNQPQHF.

The chain couples TRBV7-9 to TRBJ2-7, with D possibly matching TRBD2 (7 bases). There are 15 residues in the CDR3. V dropped 3 bases and J dropped 6 bases, with 18 bases sitting between them. CDR1 and CDR2 from the germline V gene are SEHNR and FQNEAQ (reference sequence). The CDR3 protein is CASSLGGPGGFEQYF. CDR3 DNA: TGTGCCAGCAGCTTGGGGGGGCCTGGCGGGTTCGAGCAGTACTTC.

The V and J genes are TRBV7-2 and TRBJ2-7; 7 bases are shared with TRBD2. Unmatched junction bases numbered 0, after V lost 6 bases and J lost 4 bases. CDR1 and CDR2 from the germline V gene are SGHTA and FQGNSA. The CDR3 has 11 residues. The CDR3 is CASRGGYEQYF. CDR3 sequence (DNA): TGTGCCAGCAGGGGGGGGTACGAGCAGTACTTC.